These 18 T cell receptor beta chains originate from one sample sequenced in a study of blood T cell repertoires in COVID-19. Data came from immunoSEQ multiplex PCR; TCRdb stores just in-frame clones and leaves some out. Seen here are about 220,000 clones, approximately 82% observed once, and the top ten hold 15%. Sequences were obtained from PBMCs or T cells enriched from blood (not recorded which). The receptors originated from a man aged 35-49 years who had recovered from COVID-19.

V is TRBV7-9 and J is TRBJ2-7, with a possible D match to TRBD1 (6 bases). The CDR3 runs 15 residues. Trimming took off 0 bases at V and 3 bases at J, with 12 bases between the two ends. Germline CDR1 reads SEHNR; CDR2 reads FQNEAQ (reference sequence). In DNA form, the CDR3 reads TGTGCCAGCAGCTTAGCAGGGACACGGAGCTACGAGCAGTACTTC. Translating it yields CASSLAGTRSYEQYF. Supplemented by reference TRBV7-9 and TRBJ2-7, the full variable domain reads DTGVSQNPRHKITKRGQNVTFRCDPISEHNRLYWYRQTLGQGPEFLTYFQNEAQLEKSRLLSDRFSAERPKGSFSTLEIQRTEQGDSAMYLCASSLAGTRSYEQYFGPGTRLTVT.

This rearrangement joins TRBV4-1 to TRBJ1-3, with D hard to call. Per germline, CDR1 MGHRA and CDR2 YSYEKL. The CDR3 has 15 amino acids. Trimming removed 5 bases at V and 4 bases at J, with 15 bases between. Written as DNA, the CDR3 is TGCGCCAGCAGCGAGGTCTCTCTGCCGGGAAACACCATATATTTT. Its translation is CASSEVSLPGNTIYF.

This clone was detected only a few times. V is TRBV11-3 and J is TRBJ2-3; 11 positions match TRBD2. CDR1 is SGHNT and CDR2 is YENEEA in the germline V gene. The CDR3 is 16 amino acids. The ends lost 4 bases at V and 2 bases at J; junction bases unmatched: 5. CDR3 sequence: CASSSNSGRATDTQYF. The CDR3 region has the DNA TGTGCCAGCAGCTCGAATAGCGGGAGGGCCACAGATACGCAGTATTTT.

The rearrangement uses TRBV7-6 and TRBJ2-1, with 9 bases that match TRBD1. The CDR3 runs 15 residues. Germline values: CDR1 SGHVS, CDR2 FNYEAQ. With 4 bases clipped from V and 2 bases from J, the junction kept 3 bases outside the gene matches. The CDR3 reads CASSSTGGAYNEQFF. Here the CDR3 DNA reads TGTGCCAGCAGCTCTACAGGGGGCGCCTACAATGAGCAGTTCTTC.

The chain recombines TRBV6-1 with TRBJ2-3; 7 bases are shared with TRBD2. The V gene end was trimmed by 3 bases and the J gene end by 2 bases; junction bases not matched to a gene: 5. This CDR3 comprises 15 residues. The germline V gene has CDR1 MNHNS and CDR2 SASEGT. This chain's CDR3 is CASSDGGSPTDTQYF. CDR3 DNA: TGTGCCAGCAGTGACGGCGGGAGCCCCACAGATACGCAGTATTTT.

V gene TRBV6-2 or TRBV6-3 combines with J gene TRBJ1-2; TRBD1 matches 7 bases. CDR1 MNHEY and CDR2 SVGEGT come from the germline V gene. The CDR3 is 15 amino acids. V was pared by 2 bases and J by 1 base, with 4 bases of the junction left unmatched. In DNA form, the CDR3 reads TGTGCCAGCAGTTACCGGGCAGGGGGTAACTATGGCTACACCTTC. Protein sequence: CASSYRAGGNYGYTF.

The rearrangement links TRBV27 to TRBJ2-1; 11 bases fit TRBD2. The CDR3 spans 15 residues. Germline CDR1 is MNHEY and CDR2 is SMNVEV (reference sequence). V shed 4 bases, J shed 5 bases, and the junction held 4 bases outside the gene matches. In nucleotides, the CDR3 is TGTGCCAGCAGTTCGGGGACTAGCGGAGACAATGAGCAGTTCTTC. Its protein product is CASSSGTSGDNEQFF.

The gene calls are TRBV30 and TRBJ1-2; D not certain. Germline V CDR1 and CDR2: GTSNPN, SVGIG (reference sequence). Trimming took off 5 bases at V and 4 bases at J, with 23 bases between the two ends. The CDR3 is 16 residues long. CDR3 DNA: TGTGCCTGGTCCGCCACTAAAGCGATTAATTTCTATGGCTACACCTTC. The encoded protein is CAWSATKAINFYGYTF. The whole variable domain, remainder taken from reference TRBV30 and TRBJ1-2, is SQTIHQWPATLVQPVGSPLSLECTVEGTSNPNLYWYRQAAGRGLQLLFYSVGIGQISSEVPQNLSASRPQDRQFILSSKKLLLSDSGFYLCAWSATKAINFYGYTFGSGTRLTVV.

The V call is TRBV3-1 (or the pseudogene TRBV3-2), the J call TRBJ2-7; D possibly corresponds to TRBD2 (5 bases). The CDR3 contains 13 residues. Per germline, CDR1 LGHDT and CDR2 YNNKEL (reference sequence). V lost 4 bases and J 7 bases, leaving 14 bases between the germline ends. The CDR3 region is CASSRTSPGEQYF. CDR3 nucleotides: TGTGCCAGCAGCCGGACCTCCCCGGGAGAGCAGTACTTC.

V gene TRBV7-6 combines with J gene TRBJ2-2, with TRBD1 identical over 9 bases. Germline CDR1 SGHVS, CDR2 FNYEAQ. With 2 bases clipped from V and 7 bases from J, the junction kept 8 bases outside the gene matches. This CDR3 contains 16 residues. The CDR3 is CASSLIHRGLYGELFF. In nucleotides, the CDR3 is TGTGCCAGCAGCTTAATACACAGGGGGCTGTACGGGGAGCTGTTTTTT.

The CDR3 sequence is CASSLVSGYEQYF. The DNA for the CDR3 is TGCGCCAGCAGCTTAGTGAGCGGCTACGAGCAGTACTTC. This chain connects TRBV5-1 to TRBJ2-7; possibly TRBD2 for D (5 bases). The length of the CDR3 is 13 residues. CDR1 is SGHRS, CDR2 YFSETQ, per germline. Trimming pared 2 bases from V and 3 bases from J, leaving 9 bases between.

The V and J genes are TRBV11-2 and TRBJ1-2; D not resolved. The CDR3 runs to 13 residues. Germline CDR1 SGHAT, CDR2 FQNNGV. V was clipped by 6 bases and J by 5 bases, with 13 bases between them. CDR3 bases: TGTGCCAGCAGTCCCGACTCAGCGTATGGCTACACCTTC. Translation gives CASSPDSAYGYTF.

The CDR3 DNA is TGTGCCATCAGCCGAGACAGGTATTCCTACAATGAGCAGTTCTTC. Translation: CAISRDRYSYNEQFF. The V gene is TRBV10-3, the J gene TRBJ2-1, with D possibly TRBD1 on 6 matching bases. Trimming removed 6 bases from V and 1 base from J, with 13 bases in between. CDR1 and CDR2 (germline): ENHRY, SYGVKD. This CDR3 contains 15 residues.

The V gene is TRBV10-3, the J gene TRBJ2-1; tentative D call: TRBD1 (7 bases). Germline V lookup: CDR1 ENHRY, CDR2 SYGVKD. Trimming shortened V by 0 bases and J by 9 bases, and 9 bases separated the two germline ends. CDR3 length: 13 amino acids. The CDR3 is CAISESQGGEQFF. The CDR3 DNA follows: TGTGCCATCAGTGAGTCCCAGGGGGGTGAGCAGTTCTTC.

The rearrangement joins TRBV9 to TRBJ1-1, with D maybe TRBD1 (5 bases). V was clipped by 1 base and J by 6 bases, with 13 bases between them. Germline assignment: CDR1 SGDLS and CDR2 YYNGEE. The CDR3 loop spans 14 amino acids. CDR3 region: CASSVIGGSAEAFF. In nucleotides, the CDR3 is TGTGCCAGCAGCGTAATCGGGGGATCAGCTGAAGCTTTCTTT.

V gene TRBV9 combines with J gene TRBJ2-5; TRBD2 is a possible D gene (7 bases). Germline V gives CDR1 SGDLS, CDR2 YYNGEE. The germline V and J ends were trimmed by 3 bases and 5 bases, with 11 bases remaining between them. This CDR3 region has 13 residues. Here the CDR3 DNA reads TGTGCCAGCAGCGGGGGGGGCGCGGAGACCCAGTACTTC. The encoded protein is CASSGGGAETQYF.

The chain combines TRBV18 with TRBJ2-3; D perhaps matches TRBD2 (5 bases). The germline gives CDR1 KGHSH, CDR2 LQKENI. The CDR3 totals 14 residues. V was trimmed by 5 bases and J by 1 base, leaving 10 bases between them. The chain's CDR3 is CASSLGSGTDTQYF. The CDR3 DNA follows: TGTGCCAGCTCATTAGGTAGCGGCACAGATACGCAGTATTTT. The full variable domain, in which reference TRBV18 and TRBJ2-3 provide the parts outside the CDR3, is NAGVMQNPRHLVRRRGQEARLRCSPMKGHSHVYWYRQLPEEGLKFMVYLQKENIIDESGMPKERFSAEFPKEGPSILRIQQVVRGDSAAYFCASSLGSGTDTQYFGPGTRLTVL.

CDR3 in amino acids: CASSLVRGEQFF. The CDR3 DNA follows: TGTGCCAGCAGCTTAGTGAGGGGGGAGCAGTTCTTC. The chain has TRBV7-2 and TRBJ2-1; TRBD1 might be the D (6 bases). This CDR3 is 12 amino acids long. CDR1 is SGHTA and CDR2 is FQGNSA in the germline V gene. V was cut by 1 base and J by 10 bases, with 8 bases left in between. The whole variable domain, filled in from reference TRBV7-2 and TRBJ2-1, reads GAGVSQSPSNKVTEKGKDVELRCDPISGHTALYWYRQSLGQGLEFLIYFQGNSAPDKSGLPSDRFSAERTGGSVSTLTIQRTQQEDSAVYLCASSLVRGEQFFGPGTRLTVL.